The T cell receptor (beta chain) under discussion was sequenced for a study of CD8+CD57+ T cells in acquired aplastic anemia. Study information: On average, healthy donors gave about 10.8 million reads for CD4+ cells.

This CDR3 contains 15 residues. Looked up from germline, CDR1 is SNHLY and CDR2 is FYNNEI. V dropped 4 bases and J dropped 5 bases, with 15 bases sitting between them. This clonotype was picked up many times. Its antigen is unknown. Genomic DNA, serving as template, underwent TCR beta VDJ and CDR3 profiling. TCRdb processed the reads anew with MiXCR; each CDR3 protein has one entry. This table has about 220,000 distinct CDR3 sequences, approximately 35% appearing once. Overall study findings and caveats: Levels of CD8+ Simpson's diversity were not significantly distinct in patients versus controls. Patients had about 31 CD8+ CDR3 sequences in common with controls (the shared set).

The V gene is TRBV2, the J gene TRBJ1-5; D might be TRBD1 (5 bases). This clonotype originated in a human donor in good health, serving as a control. The sample comprised sorted CD4+, CD8+, or CD8+CD57+ T cells (not recorded which) from PBMCs. The CDR3 DNA reads as TGTGCCAGCAGTGGAGGCAGGGCAAAAGATCAGCCCCAGCATTTT. Protein sequence: CASSGGRAKDQPQHF.